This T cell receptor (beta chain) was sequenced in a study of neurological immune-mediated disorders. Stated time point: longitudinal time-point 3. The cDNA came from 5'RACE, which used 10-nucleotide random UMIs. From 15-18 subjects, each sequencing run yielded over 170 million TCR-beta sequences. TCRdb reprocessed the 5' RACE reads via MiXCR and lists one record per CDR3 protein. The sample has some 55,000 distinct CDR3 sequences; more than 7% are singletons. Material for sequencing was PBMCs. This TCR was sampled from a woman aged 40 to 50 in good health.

CDR3 loop: CASSLFLKDTQYF. CDR3 DNA: TGTGCCAGCAGCCTCTTCCTGAAAGATACGCAGTATTTT. This chain joins TRBV7-3 and TRBJ2-3; no clear D. From germline, CDR1 is SGHTA and CDR2 FQGTGA. The CDR3 contains 13 residues. The germline V and J ends were trimmed by 5 bases and 5 bases, with 11 bases remaining between them.